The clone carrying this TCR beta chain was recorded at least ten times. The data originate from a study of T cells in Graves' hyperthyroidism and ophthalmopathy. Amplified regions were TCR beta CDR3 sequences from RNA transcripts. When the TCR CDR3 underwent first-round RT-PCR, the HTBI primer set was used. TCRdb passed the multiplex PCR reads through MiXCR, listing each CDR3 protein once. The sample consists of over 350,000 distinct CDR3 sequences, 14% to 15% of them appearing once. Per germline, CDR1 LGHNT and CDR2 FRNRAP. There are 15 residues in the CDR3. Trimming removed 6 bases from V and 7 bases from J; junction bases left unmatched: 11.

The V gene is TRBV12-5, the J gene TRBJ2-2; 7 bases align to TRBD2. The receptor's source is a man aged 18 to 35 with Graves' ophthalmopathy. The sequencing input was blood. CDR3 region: CASGAGTTSGGELFF. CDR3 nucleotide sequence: TGTGCTAGTGGAGCCGGGACTACTTCAGGCGGGGAGCTGTTTTTT.